A selection of T cell receptor beta chains follows, all from one sample in a study of CD8 T cells in ankylosing spondylitis. Using its own MiXCR run on the 5' RACE reads, TCRdb lists one record per CDR3 protein. The sample contains about 450,000 distinct CDR3 sequences, roughly 27% of which appear only once. The sequenced material came from blood, either unsorted or a sorted T cell fraction (not recorded which). The receptors were gathered from a male donor with ankylosing spondylitis. The CDR3 runs from the conserved cysteine through the conserved F or W. The D gene is left open where the match is weak. Expanded clones get a size class; other rows say once, few or many, or leave the size out.

v_gene,d_gene,j_gene,abundance,CDR3nt,CDR3aa
TRBV7-8,TRBD2,TRBJ2-1,few,TGTGCCAGCAGCTTCGGGACTAGCGGGCGCAATGAGCAGTTCTTC,CASSFGTSGRNEQFF
TRBV24-1,.,TRBJ2-1,.,TGTGCCATAGAACCGGACTCCTACAATGAGCAGTTCTTC,CAIEPDSYNEQFF
TRBV20-1,.,TRBJ1-5,few,TGCAGTGCGCCGGGACATTATAGCAATCAGCCCCAGCATTTT,CSAPGHYSNQPQHF
TRBV5-5,.,TRBJ2-6,.,TGTGCCAGCAGGGGAGGGGGCTTCCCCCCTGGGGCCAACGTCCTGACTTTC,CASRGGGFPPGANVLTF
TRBV12-3/TRBV12-4,TRBD2,TRBJ2-5,.,TGTGCCAGCAGTTCGGCGGCTAGCGGGAGGGGAGAGACCCAGTACTTC,CASSSAASGRGETQYF
TRBV24-1,TRBD2,TRBJ2-2,few,TGTGCCACCACCGAAGCGGGAGGAGGTACCGGGGAGCTGTTTTTT,CATTEAGGGTGELFF
TRBV16,TRBD1,TRBJ2-1,few,TGTGCCAGCAGTCGCAGGGGGCTAACTTTAAATGAGCAGTTCTTC,CASSRRGLTLNEQFF
TRBV18,.,TRBJ1-5,few,TGTGCCAGCTCACCCCAGGGTGGTTTTCAGCCCCAGCATTTT,CASSPQGGFQPQHF
TRBV29-1,.,TRBJ2-1,.,TGCAGCGTTGGTGCGAGCTCCTACAATGAGCAGTTCTTC,CSVGASSYNEQFF
TRBV7-8,TRBD2,TRBJ2-3,.,TGTGCCAGCAGTCTGCGGGAGGGGATCGCAGATACGCAGTATTTT,CASSLREGIADTQYF
TRBV9,.,TRBJ2-7,.,TGTGCCAGCAGTCCCTTGCCGGGTGTCTCCTACGAGCAGTACTTC,CASSPLPGVSYEQYF
TRBV24-1,.,TRBJ1-1,.,TGTGCCACCAGTGATTCGGACCCAGGCCAGAACACTGAAGCTTTCTTT,CATSDSDPGQNTEAFF
TRBV11-2,TRBD2,TRBJ2-1,.,TGTGCCAGCAGCCCAACATGGGGGGGAGGGTCCCGCAATGAGCAGTTCTTC,CASSPTWGGGSRNEQFF
TRBV20-1,.,TRBJ2-5,few,TGCAGTGCTAGGACAATAGCCCAAGAGACCCAGTACTTC,CSARTIAQETQYF
TRBV29-1,.,TRBJ2-7,.,TGCAGCGTTGATGGGGCCTTAGGAGACGAGCAGTACTTC,CSVDGALGDEQYF
TRBV25-1,TRBD2,TRBJ2-7,few,TGTGCCAGCAGTGCCCGGACTAGCGGCCCGTGGTACTTC,CASSARTSGPWYF
TRBV12-3/TRBV12-4,.,TRBJ2-3,few,TGTGCCAGCAGTCTAGGACTCTTCCAAATACACACAGATACGCAGTATTTT,CASSLGLFQIHTDTQYF
TRBV27,.,TRBJ1-5,few,TGTGCCAGCAGTCCGCGCCCGGGGAGCAATCAGCCCCAGCATTTT,CASSPRPGSNQPQHF
TRBV29-1,.,TRBJ2-1,few,TGCAGCGTTGAATCAGCCAACAATGAGCAGTTCTTC,CSVESANNEQFF
TRBV10-3,.,TRBJ1-6,.,TGTGCCATCAGTCTACGACAGCGCGATTCACCCCTCCACTTT,CAISLRQRDSPLHF
TRBV2,TRBD1,TRBJ1-2,.,TGTGCCAGCACCACCCAGGGGGGTTCCGGGTATGGCTACACCTTC,CASTTQGGSGYGYTF
TRBV18,.,TRBJ1-5,once,TGTGCCAGCTCACCAGGCGGGAACAGGGATCAGCCCCAGCATTTT,CASSPGGNRDQPQHF
TRBV5-1,.,TRBJ2-1,.,TGCGCCAGCAGCTCAGACGGCGATACCTCCTACAATGAGCAGTTCTTC,CASSSDGDTSYNEQFF
TRBV29-1,TRBD1,TRBJ2-5,few,TGCAGCGTTTTAGTCCGGACAGGAGAAGAGACCCAGTACTTC,CSVLVRTGEETQYF
TRBV27,.,TRBJ2-7,.,TGTGCCAGCAGTACCCTGGACACTTTAGGTTACGAGCAGTACTTC,CASSTLDTLGYEQYF
TRBV7-9,.,TRBJ2-1,.,TGTGCCAGCAGCTTAGATGGAACTACCTACAATGAGCAGTTCTTC,CASSLDGTTYNEQFF
TRBV11-2,.,TRBJ2-2,few,TGTGCCAGCAGCTTTTCCGACAGTGTCACCGGGGAGCTGTTTTTT,CASSFSDSVTGELFF
TRBV6-5,TRBD2,TRBJ2-2,.,TGTGCCAGCAGTTGGACTAGCGGGAGTCACGGGGAGCTGTTTTTT,CASSWTSGSHGELFF
TRBV2,.,TRBJ1-2,few,TGTGCCAGCAGTGATAAAGCCGGGGTTGGTTATGGCTACACCTTC,CASSDKAGVGYGYTF
TRBV5-1,TRBD2,TRBJ2-7,.,TGCGCCAGCAGCTTCCAACCGGGACTAGCTGACGAGCAGTACTTC,CASSFQPGLADEQYF
TRBV20-1,TRBD2,TRBJ2-3,few,TGCAGTGCTAGAGATCGACTAGCGGGAGGGTTCACAGATACGCAGTATTTT,CSARDRLAGGFTDTQYF
TRBV5-5,.,TRBJ2-1,.,TGTGCCAGCAGCTTGTCTTCAGTATACAATGAGCAGTTCTTC,CASSLSSVYNEQFF
TRBV20-1,.,TRBJ2-1,few,TGCAGTGCTAGAGATTATCGAGCCGGGGGGCAGTTCTTC,CSARDYRAGGQFF
TRBV20-1,TRBD2,TRBJ2-1,.,TGCAGTGCTAGGAAGCTAGCGGGAACTGAGCAGTTCTTC,CSARKLAGTEQFF
TRBV28,TRBD1,TRBJ2-5,.,TGTGCCAGCAGTCCCAGGGGGCGACTAGAAGAGACCCAGTACTTC,CASSPRGRLEETQYF
TRBV7-9,.,TRBJ1-4,.,TGTGCCAGCAGCTCCCCGGTCGTTGCAACTAATGAAAAACTGTTTTTT,CASSSPVVATNEKLFF
TRBV6-1,TRBD2,TRBJ2-1,once,TGTGCCAGCAGCCGACTAGCGGATTATAACAATGAGCAGTTCTTC,CASSRLADYNNEQFF
TRBV10-3,.,TRBJ1-4,.,TGTGCCATCAGTGAGTCACCTGGGATTGAAAAACTGTTTTTT,CAISESPGIEKLFF
TRBV3-1,.,TRBJ2-5,few,TGTGCCAGCAGCCAAGAGAGACATCCATTGTACCAAGAGACCCAGTACTTC,CASSQERHPLYQETQYF
TRBV5-1,.,TRBJ1-3,.,TGCGCCAGCAGCGCCCGAACTATGGGGGGCGCCGGAAACACCATATATTTT,CASSARTMGGAGNTIYF
TRBV5-1,TRBD2,TRBJ2-3,few,TGCGCCAGCAGCTTGGCAGGACTAGCGGATTCCACAGATACGCAGTATTTT,CASSLAGLADSTDTQYF
TRBV12-3/TRBV12-4,.,TRBJ2-1,.,TGTGCCAGCACGCACGAGTACAATGAGCAGTTCTTC,CASTHEYNEQFF
TRBV24-1,TRBD1,TRBJ1-5,.,TGTGCCACCAGTGACCGGGACAGGAGTCAGCCCCAGCATTTT,CATSDRDRSQPQHF
TRBV29-1,TRBD2,TRBJ2-5,.,TGCAGCGCGGGAGGGGCTACAAAAGAGACCCAGTACTTC,CSAGGATKETQYF
TRBV5-4,.,TRBJ1-2,.,TGTGCCAGCAGCTTGGACAGTTACTGCACCTTC,CASSLDSYCTF